This TCR beta chain was sequenced for a study of cytomegalovirus exposure and HLA in healthy donors. About the study: Some 90 million unique TCRs from HLA-typed donors were held in an early data release.

With 60 Vbeta and 13 Jbeta primers, the PCR was carried out. Study processing details: Counted up in a later analysis, unique TCR beta chains came to some 75 million, with about 9.9 million shared. Here immunoSEQ multiplex PCR was the method, and the copy in TCRdb shows in-frame clones only, minus some. That table supplies the V and J calls and clone size; D and trimming were determined from the DNA. The sample consists of about 140,000 clones, roughly four fifths of them appearing once. Study-wide results and caveats: The authors excluded some V segments, including TRBV6-2 and TRBV6-3, as indistinguishable. Previously analyzed data showed that most TCR beta V segments were productive at a frequency of about 87% or about 30%.

Concerning this clone itself: Its cognate antigen is unknown.

CDR3 length equals 15 residues. Per the germline V gene, CDR1 is MNHNY and CDR2 is SVGAGI (reference sequence). Trimming shortened V by 8 bases and J by 0 bases, and 14 bases separated the two germline ends. This sequence joins TRBV6-6 and TRBJ1-5; D unresolved. Sequenced material: PBMCs. The receptor's source is a woman in her forties in good health and CMV-seronegative. CDR3 region: CASDAGFYSNQPQHF. In nucleotides, the CDR3 is TGTGCCAGCGATGCAGGATTCTATAGCAATCAGCCCCAGCATTTT.